One sample yielded the 17 T cell receptor beta chains listed below, sequenced in a study of blood T cell repertoires in COVID-19 (dated by TCRdb to 2019 to 2021). Libraries came from the immunoSEQ multiplex PCR assay. TCRdb stores this immuneACCESS table with in-frame sequences only. Part of the clones is absent; in the studies checked, under half of the shortfall reflects unresolved V genes, and no reason is known for the rest. This sample gives about 130,000 clones in total; around 85% of them show up just once. The top ten clones comprise more than 8.5% of the sample. The sequenced material came from PBMCs or T cells enriched from blood (not recorded which). The receptors stem from a middle-aged man who had recovered from COVID-19.

J is TRBJ2-2 and V is TRBV27, with TRBD2 identical over 11 bases. CDR1 is MNHEY, CDR2 SMNVEV, per germline (reference sequence). The CDR3 runs 15 residues. With V trimmed by 8 bases and J by 3 bases, 5 bases remained unmatched. CDR3 region: CASWASGGYTGELFF. The CDR3 bases are TGTGCCAGCTGGGCTAGCGGGGGGTACACCGGGGAGCTGTTTTTT.

This rearrangement joins TRBV7-2 to TRBJ2-7; possible D gene TRBD1, 6 bases. The CDR3 covers 14 residues. The V gene lost 8 bases and the J gene lost 1 base, with 15 bases spanning the gap. Germline-derived CDR1 and CDR2 are SGHTA and FQGNSA. The CDR3 DNA reads as TGTGCCAGCGTAAGGCAAACAGGGTCCTACGAGCAGTACTTC. Its protein is CASVRQTGSYEQYF.

This chain connects TRBV18 to TRBJ2-3; TRBD2 aligns across 7 bases. In germline, CDR1 is KGHSH, CDR2 LQKENI. This CDR3 spans 16 amino acids. After removal of 3 bases from V and 0 bases from J, the junction contained 6 bases not matched to a gene. The DNA of the CDR3 is TGTGCCAGCTCACCTTTCGCGGGACTAAGCACAGATACGCAGTATTTT. Translated, it gives CASSPFAGLSTDTQYF.

This clone was counted only a few times. The chain has TRBV24-1 and TRBJ1-4; D is uncertain. Germline assignment: CDR1 KGHDR and CDR2 SFDVKD. Trimming cost V 12 bases and J 0 bases, with 16 bases left between them. This CDR3 region has 15 residues. CDR3 sequence: CAHLARRTTNEKLFF. The CDR3, as DNA: TGTGCCCATCTAGCGCGGCGGACAACTAATGAAAAACTGTTTTTT.

This chain uses TRBV2 with TRBJ2-3; 13 bases align to TRBD2. Looked up from germline, CDR1 is SNHLY and CDR2 is FYNNEI. With V trimmed by 7 bases and J by 11 bases, 15 bases remained unmatched. The CDR3 has 16 amino acids. The CDR3 here is CASIRTSGGPSSRQYF. The CDR3 nucleotides read TGTGCCAGCATCAGGACTAGCGGGGGTCCCTCAAGCAGGCAGTATTTT.

The V gene is TRBV12-5, the J gene TRBJ1-1; possibly TRBD1 for D (5 bases). This CDR3 has 15 residues. The V gene lost 5 bases and the J gene lost 2 bases, with 15 bases spanning the gap. Per the germline V gene, CDR1 is LGHNT and CDR2 is FRNRAP. The CDR3 DNA sequence: TGTGCTAGTGGTATCCCTGGCCAGGGTAACACTGAAGCTTTCTTT. Its protein product is CASGIPGQGNTEAFF.

The rearrangement joins TRBV18 to TRBJ2-2; possibly TRBD2 for D (6 bases). The CDR3 spans 15 residues. The germline gives CDR1 KGHSH, CDR2 LQKENI. V was trimmed by 0 bases and J by 4 bases, leaving 9 bases between them. The CDR3 DNA reads as TGTGCCAGCTCACCACCCCAGGGAGGCACCGGGGAGCTGTTTTTT. Protein: CASSPPQGGTGELFF.

The chain is built from TRBV2 and TRBJ2-7; D might be TRBD2 (7 bases). V lost 8 bases to trimming and J lost 5 bases, with 22 bases between them. CDR3 size: 15 residues. The germline CDR1 and CDR2 sequences are SNHLY and FYNNEI. CDR3 residues: CASVELTGGTHEQYF. CDR3 sequence (DNA): TGTGCCAGCGTGGAGCTAACGGGGGGCACCCACGAGCAGTACTTC.

This clone came up once. V is TRBV29-1 and J is TRBJ2-3; tentatively, D is TRBD2 (7 bases). Per germline, CDR1 SQVTM and CDR2 ANQGSEA. V lost 5 bases to trimming and J lost 0 bases, with 21 bases between them. The CDR3 has 17 residues. In DNA, the CDR3 is TGCAGCGTTCTCTCGGGGGGCGGAACCTTTAGCACAGATACGCAGTATTTT. Protein product: CSVLSGGGTFSTDTQYF.

The V and J genes are TRBV27 and TRBJ2-1; possibly TRBD1 for D (5 bases). CDR3 length: 14 residues. Deletions cut 6 bases from V and 9 bases from J, with 18 bases between. Germline loops: CDR1 MNHEY, CDR2 SMNVEV (reference sequence). The DNA of the CDR3 is TGTGCCAGCAGATCCGCCGACAGACGCGCTGAGCAGTTCTTC. Residues: CASRSADRRAEQFF.

Only a few counts were recorded for this clone. The chain carries TRBV3-1 (or the pseudogene TRBV3-2) and TRBJ2-2; the match to TRBD2 covers 8 bases. The CDR3 is made up of 17 amino acids. The J segment lost 2 bases and the V segment lost 1 base, leaving 6 bases of the junction unmatched. Germline loops: CDR1 LGHDT, CDR2 YNNKEL (reference sequence). CDR3 in DNA: TGTGCCAGCAGCCAAGTGAGTAGCGGGGTAAACACCGGGGAGCTGTTTTTT. This encodes CASSQVSSGVNTGELFF.

The chain is built from TRBV27 and TRBJ2-1, with 9 bases identical to TRBD2. V shed 5 bases and J 5 bases; nucleotides not matched to a gene: 16. The germline CDR1 and CDR2 sequences are MNHEY and SMNVEV (reference sequence). This CDR3 has 18 amino acids. The CDR3 here is CASSPPAGGVQGNNEQFF. CDR3 sequence (DNA): TGTGCCAGCAGTCCGCCGGCGGGGGGGGTTCAAGGGAACAATGAGCAGTTCTTC.

The chain employs TRBV6-6 and TRBJ2-5; 10 bases are shared with TRBD2. From germline, CDR1 is MNHNY and CDR2 SVGAGI (reference sequence). The CDR3 extends over 13 amino acids. Trimming cost V 5 bases and J 5 bases; bases outside gene matches: 2. CDR3 coding DNA: TGTGCCAGCAGTAGCGGGGGGGCGGAGACCCAGTACTTC. Its protein is CASSSGGAETQYF.

J is TRBJ2-3 and V is TRBV5-1, with TRBD1 identical over 9 bases. This CDR3 spans 14 amino acids. V was pared by 5 bases and J by 4 bases, with 5 bases of the junction left unmatched. Germline assignment: CDR1 SGHRS and CDR2 YFSETQ. The CDR3 protein is CASRGQGFSDTQYF. CDR3 DNA sequence: TGCGCCAGCAGGGGACAGGGCTTTTCAGATACGCAGTATTTT.

CDR3 amino acids: CASSAGTSGGTTYEQYF. CDR3 nucleotide sequence: TGCGCCAGCAGCGCCGGGACTAGCGGGGGGACCACCTACGAGCAGTACTTC. V gene TRBV5-1 combines with J gene TRBJ2-7; TRBD2 aligns across 15 bases. Germline loops: CDR1 SGHRS, CDR2 YFSETQ. The CDR3 totals 17 residues. Losses at the gene ends were 4 bases for V and 2 bases for J; bases not matched to a gene: 7.

This rearrangement joins TRBV5-1 to TRBJ2-1; 10 bases line up with TRBD1. With V trimmed by 3 bases and J by 6 bases, 3 bases remained unmatched. The germline V gene has CDR1 SGHRS and CDR2 YFSETQ. CDR3 length equals 14 residues. The CDR3 DNA sequence: TGCGCCAGCAGCTCGGGGACAGGGGCCAATGAGCAGTTCTTC. It codes for CASSSGTGANEQFF.

The genes are TRBV11-2 and TRBJ2-3; possible D gene TRBD1, 6 bases. CDR1 is SGHAT and CDR2 is FQNNGV in the germline V gene. V was shortened by 5 bases and J by 1 base, with 16 bases between the two germline ends. The CDR3 contains 16 residues. DNA for the CDR3: TGTGCCAGCAGCCGCACAGGGTTGGGTCGCACAGATACGCAGTATTTT. Amino acid sequence: CASSRTGLGRTDTQYF. The full variable domain, with the rest looked up from reference TRBV11-2 and TRBJ2-3, is EAGVAQSPRYKIIEKRQSVAFWCNPISGHATLYWYQQILGQGPKLLIQFQNNGVVDDSQLPKDRFSAERLKGVDSTLKIQPAKLEDSAVYLCASSRTGLGRTDTQYFGPGTRLTVL.